This T cell receptor beta chain was retrieved from a study of T cell clones after liver transplantation. Study context: Post-transplant blood was tracked for graft-donor-reactive T cell clones identified in a pre-transplant mixed lymphocyte reaction. Study conclusions and caveats: In 5 of 8 subjects, circulating graft-donor-reactive CD4 TCRbeta sequences fell significantly after transplant. Rather than being deleted, graft donor-reactive T cells may have moved into the graft.

From germline, CDR1 is SEHNR and CDR2 FQNEAQ (reference sequence). CDR3 length equals 12 residues. Trimming removed 6 bases from V and 3 bases from J, with 5 bases in between. Turning to this clone: Its antigen is as yet unknown.

The assay was immunoSEQ multiplex PCR, and TCRdb's table has in-frame clones only and misses some. The sample lists nearly 15,000 clones; about nine tenths were seen once. This TCR was sampled from a human donor who received a liver transplant. Sequenced here: CD8+ T cells from blood, sampled before liver transplant. The chain has TRBV7-9 and TRBJ2-2; no clear D. The CDR3 reads CASRLDTGELFF. The CDR3 DNA reads TGTGCCAGCAGACTTGACACCGGGGAGCTGTTTTTT.